This section outlines one T cell receptor (beta chain) sequence together with its context. Libraries were prepared by immunoSEQ multiplex PCR; TCRdb keeps only in-frame clonotypes and omits some of them. The data show about 130,000 clones, about 89% seen once. This sample was included in a study of T cell responses to AZD1222 COVID-19 vaccine. CDR1 SGHRS and CDR2 YFSETQ come from the germline V gene. Trimming removed 5 bases at V and 3 bases at J, with 14 bases between. CDR3 size: 14 residues. This sample comprised peripheral blood, obtained on day 0 of AZD1222 vaccination. The chain is built from TRBV5-1 and TRBJ2-5; no definite D call. This sequence originates from an adult in good health. The CDR3: CASSWGAREETQYF. The CDR3 region has the DNA TGCGCCAGCAGTTGGGGTGCCCGTGAAGAGACCCAGTACTTC.